This T cell receptor beta chain was documented in a study of blood T cell repertoires in COVID-19. Study at large: Italy, Spain and the United States were the sources of the convalescent and acute COVID-19 samples. From T cells, B-cell-depleted T cells, or PBMCs came the material, which was cDNA or gDNA.

Original processing methods: The assay estimated nucleated cells by amplifying reference gene primers. Profiling relied on immunoSEQ multiplex PCR, and the TCRdb table lists in-frame clones only, not all of them. V and J calls and clone size come straight from that table; D and trimming were deduced from the DNA. Altogether roughly 190,000 clones are present, approximately 89% being singletons, with the ten largest covering approximately 3.5%. This CDR3 has 15 residues. V shed 3 bases, J shed 3 bases, and the junction held 4 bases outside the gene matches. Germline CDR1 SGHTA, CDR2 FQGTGA. J is TRBJ2-1 and V is TRBV7-3, with TRBD1 identical over 8 bases. This clonotype was sampled from a man between 65 and 85 years old with acute or convalescent COVID-19. Sequencing input: peripheral blood. The CDR3 loop reads CASSFPDRVYNEQFF. The CDR3, as DNA: TGTGCCAGCAGCTTCCCGGACAGGGTCTACAATGAGCAGTTCTTC.